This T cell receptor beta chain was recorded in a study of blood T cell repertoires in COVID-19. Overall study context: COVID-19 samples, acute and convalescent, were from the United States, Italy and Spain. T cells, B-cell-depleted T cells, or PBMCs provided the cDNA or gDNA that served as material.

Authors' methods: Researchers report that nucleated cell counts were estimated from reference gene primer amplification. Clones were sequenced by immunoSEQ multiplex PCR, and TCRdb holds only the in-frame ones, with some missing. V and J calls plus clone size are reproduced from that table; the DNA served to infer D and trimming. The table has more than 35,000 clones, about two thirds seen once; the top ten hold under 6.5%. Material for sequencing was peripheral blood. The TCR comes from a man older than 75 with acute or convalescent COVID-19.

The CDR3 DNA reads as TGTGCCAGCAGCTCGGACAGGGACAATCAGCCCCAGCATTTT. Amino acid sequence: CASSSDRDNQPQHF. This rearrangement joins TRBV5-4 to TRBJ1-5; 8 nucleotides agree with TRBD1. The trim removed 3 bases at V and 3 bases at J, leaving 2 bases unmatched. Per germline, CDR1 SGHNT and CDR2 YYREEE (reference sequence). The CDR3 is made up of 14 amino acids. Looking up the rest from reference TRBV5-4 and TRBJ1-5 gives the full variable domain: ETGVTQSPTHLIKTRGQQVTLRCSSQSGHNTVSWYQQALGQGPQFIFQYYREEENGRGNFPPRFSGLQFPNYSSELNVNALELDDSALYLCASSSDRDNQPQHFGDGTRLSIL.